This T cell receptor beta chain was sequenced in a study of cytotoxic CD8 clonotypes in ibrutinib-treated CLL. Regarding the study as a whole: A rise in clonality was seen at ibrutinib response, and a fall back toward baseline was seen at progression. Rare overall, public clonotypes shrank or held steady under therapy.

In the case of this clone: The antigen is unknown.

Target depth was 1 in 200,000 to 1 in 1 million T cells, about 10x per clonotype. Here immunoSEQ multiplex PCR was the method, and the copy in TCRdb shows in-frame clones only, minus some. The sample includes 300,000 to 400,000 clones, 67% of them seen just once. CDR3 length: 12 amino acids. The germline V gene encodes CDR1 SGHKS and CDR2 YYEKEE (reference sequence). V was shortened by 5 bases and J by 9 bases, with 13 bases between the two germline ends. The rearrangement links TRBV5-5 to TRBJ2-3, with D possibly TRBD2 on 7 matching bases. This sequence was found in a human donor with chronic lymphocytic leukemia. The sequences come from PBMCs, collected after 36 months of ibrutinib treatment. The CDR3 bases are TGTGCCAGCAGATTTTCGGGGGGCACGCAGTATTTT. Its translation is CASRFSGGTQYF. The variable domain in full, with the rest retrieved from reference TRBV5-5 and TRBJ2-3, is DAGVTQSPTHLIKTRGQQVTLRCSPISGHKSVSWYQQVLGQGPQFIFQYYEKEERGRGNFPDRFSARQFPNYSSELNVNALLLGDSALYLCASRFSGGTQYFGPGTRLTVL.